Listed below are T cell receptor beta chains from one sample, sequenced in a study of T cells in Graves' hyperthyroidism and ophthalmopathy. One entry per CDR3 protein results from TCRdb running MiXCR on the multiplex PCR reads. The table records 80,000 to 100,000 distinct CDR3 sequences, roughly 40% of them present only once. Sequenced: peripheral blood or thyroid tissue (not recorded which). These TCRs come from a woman aged 25 to 45 with Graves' hyperthyroidism. CDR3s include the opening cysteine and the closing phenylalanine or tryptophan. A D gene is named only where the DNA matches it firmly. The size entry is marked missing in some rows and otherwise reads once, few, many or a size class.

CASSSAVGTPNEKLFF	TGTGCCAGCAGCTCGGCTGTAGGGACACCGAATGAAAAACTGTTTTTT	many	TRBV7-9	TRBJ1-4	NA	16
CATSELGLGELFF	TGTGCCACCAGTGAACTTGGACTAGGGGAGCTGTTTTTT	many	TRBV24-1	TRBJ2-2	NA	13
CASRGAYEQYF	TGTGCCAGCAGGGGTGCCTACGAGCAGTACTTC	many	TRBV6-1	TRBJ2-7	NA	11
CTSSTEQGPVYGYTF	TGTACCAGCAGCACCGAACAGGGACCCGTCTATGGCTACACCTTC	NA	TRBV7-3	TRBJ1-2	NA	15
CATSAGDLDRETQYF	TGTGCCACCAGTGCTGGAGACCTTGACCGGGAGACCCAGTACTTC	few	TRBV24-1	TRBJ2-5	NA	15
CASSQAAVSNSPLHF	TGCGCCAGCAGCCAAGCAGCAGTGAGCAACTCACCCCTCCACTTT	many	TRBV4-1	TRBJ1-6	NA	15
CANSPGQGYGYTF	TGTGCCAACAGCCCCGGACAGGGCTATGGCTACACCTTT	few	TRBV7-2	TRBJ1-2	TRBD1	13
CASSSLRAQGPFF	TGTGCCAGCAGTTCCCTTAGAGCCCAGGGCCCTTTCTTT	many	TRBV6-6	TRBJ1-1	NA	13
CASSLNLDTQYF	TGTGCCAGCAGCTTAAACCTAGATACGCAGTATTTT	many	TRBV7-9	TRBJ2-3	NA	12
CASSYGEEDQETQYF	TGTGCCAGCAGTTACGGGGAGGAGGACCAAGAGACCCAGTACTTC	many	TRBV6-5	TRBJ2-5	NA	15
CASSRRSPNEKLFF	TGTGCCAGCAGTCGACGGTCTCCTAATGAAAAACTGTTTTTT	many	TRBV12-3/TRBV12-4	TRBJ1-4	NA	14
CAIRGQGAFDEQYF	TGTGCCATCAGGGGACAGGGCGCTTTCGACGAGCAGTACTTC	NA	TRBV10-3	TRBJ2-7	TRBD1	14
CASSYSTGDYGYTF	TGTGCCAGCAGTTACTCAACAGGGGACTATGGCTACACCTTC	many	TRBV6-6	TRBJ1-2	TRBD1	14
CASSSGRASNQPQHF	TGTGCCAGCAGCTCGGGCAGGGCGAGCAATCAGCCCCAGCATTTT	many	TRBV7-9	TRBJ1-5	NA	15
CASNEGRGSPGANVLTF	TGTGCCAGCAACGAAGGCAGGGGATCCCCTGGGGCCAACGTCCTGACTTTC	many	TRBV14	TRBJ2-6	NA	17
CASSTGGIEKLFF	TGTGCCAGCAGTACAGGGGGCATTGAAAAACTGTTTTTT	NA	TRBV12-3/TRBV12-4	TRBJ1-4	TRBD1	13
CASSLVGLAGRQETQYF	TGTGCCAGCAGCTTAGTCGGACTAGCGGGTCGTCAAGAGACCCAGTACTTC	NA	TRBV7-8	TRBJ2-5	TRBD2	17
CASSLVPGEAQPQHF	TGTGCCAGCAGCTTAGTGCCAGGGGAAGCTCAGCCCCAGCATTTT	NA	TRBV7-2	TRBJ1-5	NA	15
CASRQGFSWVFF	TGTGCCAGCAGACAGGGGTTCTCCTGGGTGTTTTTT	many	TRBV6-1	TRBJ1-4	TRBD1	12
CASSLLLGEETQYF	TGTGCCAGCAGCTTGTTGCTAGGAGAAGAGACCCAGTACTTC	many	TRBV11-2	TRBJ2-5	NA	14
CASTFSASAWSSYNSPLHF	TGTGCCAGCACGTTTTCAGCGTCGGCTTGGAGCTCCTATAATTCACCCCTCCACTTT	many	TRBV6-5	TRBJ1-6	NA	19
CASSWQRFELQETQYF	TGTGCCAGCAGCTGGCAGCGTTTCGAACTACAAGAGACCCAGTACTTC	many	TRBV7-8	TRBJ2-5	NA	16
CASSQGRSNTEAFF	TGTGCCAGCAGCCAAGGCAGGTCGAACACTGAAGCTTTCTTT	many	TRBV4-2	TRBJ1-1	NA	14
CASSLDLGSPYEQYF	TGTGCCAGCAGCTTAGATCTCGGCTCCCCCTACGAGCAGTACTTC	many	TRBV7-9	TRBJ2-7	NA	15
CATSRDDRTEAFF	TGTGCCACCAGCAGAGATGACAGAACCGAAGCTTTCTTT	medium-sized	TRBV15	TRBJ1-1	NA	13
CASSSPVAASYEQYF	TGTGCCAGCAGCTCCCCCGTAGCTGCTTCCTACGAGCAGTACTTC	NA	TRBV7-9	TRBJ2-7	NA	15
CASSEASGELFF	TGTGCCAGCAGTGAAGCGTCAGGGGAGCTGTTTTTT	NA	TRBV2	TRBJ2-2	NA	12
CASSGTLGTEAFF	TGTGCCAGTTCCGGGACACTTGGCACTGAAGCTTTCTTT	NA	TRBV7-9	TRBJ1-1	NA	13
CASSLVAGSGNQPQHF	TGTGCCAGCAGCTTAGTCGCAGGGTCGGGCAATCAGCCCCAGCATTTT	many	TRBV7-2	TRBJ1-5	NA	16
CASSLAGLYQPQHF	TGTGCCAGCAGCTTAGCCGGTCTTTATCAGCCCCAGCATTTT	many	TRBV7-9	TRBJ1-5	NA	14
CASSFNGRGETQYF	TGCGCCAGCAGCTTTAACGGCAGGGGAGAGACCCAGTACTTC	many	TRBV5-1	TRBJ2-5	NA	14
CSGSILGETRYF	TGTTCCGGCAGCATATTGGGGGAGACCCGGTACTTC	NA	TRBV11-2	TRBJ2-5	NA	12
CASSDLLGEQYF	TGTGCCAGCTCTGACCTCCTGGGGGAGCAGTACTTC	many	TRBV5-4	TRBJ2-7	NA	12
CASSMTPGFGNTIYF	TGCGCCAGCAGCATGACCCCAGGGTTCGGAAACACCATATATTTT	many	TRBV5-1	TRBJ1-3	NA	15
CAISESKGALPHF	TGTGCCATCAGTGAGTCGAAGGGGGCATTACCCCACTTT	NA	TRBV10-3	TRBJ1-6	TRBD1	13
CASSPELTPSLNTEAFF	TGTGCCAGCAGCCCGGAACTGACTCCTAGTCTGAACACTGAAGCTTTCTTT	NA	TRBV7-2	TRBJ1-1	NA	17